Listed here are 17 T cell receptor beta chains from one sample, sequenced in a study of blood T cell repertoires in COVID-19. The assay was immunoSEQ multiplex PCR, and TCRdb's table has in-frame clones only and misses some. The sample contains around 400,000 clones, more than 70% of which appear only once. Sequencing was performed on peripheral blood. The receptors originated from a man aged 35 to 55 with acute or convalescent COVID-19.

The chain links TRBV12-5 to TRBJ2-1, with D possibly TRBD2 on 5 matching bases. CDR3 length: 16 residues. CDR1 and CDR2 from the germline V gene are LGHNT and FRNRAP. Trimming removed 0 bases from V and 9 bases from J, with 18 bases in between. The CDR3 loop is CASGLVHQPSLAEQFF. CDR3 sequence (DNA): TGTGCTAGTGGTTTGGTACATCAGCCTAGCTTGGCTGAGCAGTTCTTC.

This chain connects TRBV4-3 to TRBJ1-4; D remains unclear. The CDR3 sequence is 13 residues long. Trimming removed 0 bases at V and 8 bases at J, with 7 bases between. CDR1 and CDR2 (germline): LGHNA, YSLEER. CDR3 amino acids: CASSQDPGEKLFF. DNA of the CDR3: TGCGCCAGCAGCCAAGACCCGGGGGAAAAACTGTTTTTT.

This clone was seen just once. The rearrangement links TRBV19 to TRBJ2-2; 7 bases map to TRBD1. V was clipped by 6 bases and J by 6 bases; unmatched bases: 19. Per the germline V gene, CDR1 is LNHDA and CDR2 is SQIVND (reference sequence). The CDR3 contains 18 residues. CDR3 DNA sequence: TGTGCCAGTAGGGGGTGGGACAGCCGGGTGGTTATGCCCGGGGAGCTGTTTTTT. It encodes CASRGWDSRVVMPGELFF.

The chain links TRBV5-1 to TRBJ1-2; 12 bases align to TRBD1. The CDR3 sequence is 14 residues long. Germline trimming cut 4 bases from V and 7 bases from J; bases unmatched to any gene: 5. Germline-derived CDR1 and CDR2 are SGHRS and YFSETQ. The CDR3 is CASSLGTGGVGYTF. The DNA of the CDR3 is TGCGCCAGCAGCCTGGGGACAGGGGGCGTTGGCTACACCTTC.

The chain is built from TRBV2 and TRBJ1-6; 10 bases agree with TRBD1. Germline assignment: CDR1 SNHLY and CDR2 FYNNEI. V lost 4 bases and J lost 9; bases outside the gene matches: 6. The CDR3 is 15 amino acids. CDR3 residues: CASSGPGTGASPLHF. For the CDR3, the DNA is TGTGCCAGCAGTGGCCCCGGGACAGGGGCTTCACCCCTCCACTTT.

V gene TRBV19 combines with J gene TRBJ2-5; TRBD1 matches 9 bases. V trimming: 5 bases; J trimming: 1 base; junction bases outside the gene matches: 2. The CDR3 extends over 14 amino acids. In germline, CDR1 is LNHDA, CDR2 SQIVND (reference sequence). The CDR3 reads CASSRGQGQETQYF. For the CDR3, the DNA is TGTGCCAGTAGTCGGGGACAGGGCCAAGAGACCCAGTACTTC.

This clone was seen repeatedly, ten times or more. The sample contains more than one DNA sequence encoding this CDR3. The chain employs TRBV25-1 and TRBJ1-2, with a tentative D call TRBD1 (6 bases). CDR3 size: 13 residues. Germline CDR1 and CDR2: MGHDK and SYGVNS. The ends were cut back, 0 bases at V and 5 bases at J, with 7 bases in the middle. CDR3 amino acids: CASSEYRGYGYTF. The CDR3 DNA is TGTGCCAGCAGTGAATACAGGGGTTATGGCTACACCTTC.

The chain combines TRBV7-2 with TRBJ1-1; 8 nucleotides align to TRBD1. J gave up 0 bases and V 5 bases, and 5 bases lay outside the gene matches. The germline V gene has CDR1 SGHTA and CDR2 FQGNSA. This CDR3 is 15 amino acids long. The CDR3: CASSKGQGLNTEAFF. CDR3 bases: TGTGCCAGCAGCAAAGGACAGGGATTGAACACTGAAGCTTTCTTT.

The chain's CDR3 is CASSSSHTEAFF. CDR3 sequence (DNA): TGTGCCAGCAGCTCGAGCCACACTGAAGCTTTCTTT. V and J are TRBV5-5 and TRBJ1-1; D unresolved. Germline CDR1 SGHKS, CDR2 YYEKEE (reference sequence). The germline V and J ends were trimmed by 3 bases and 3 bases, with 6 bases remaining between them. The CDR3 runs 12 residues. Filled out from reference TRBV5-5 and TRBJ1-1, the complete variable domain reads DAGVTQSPTHLIKTRGQQVTLRCSPISGHKSVSWYQQVLGQGPQFIFQYYEKEERGRGNFPDRFSARQFPNYSSELNVNALLLGDSALYLCASSSSHTEAFFGQGTRLTVV.

This clone was recorded once. The V and J genes are TRBV2 and TRBJ1-4, with D unclear. CDR3 length equals 12 residues. Between the trimmed V and J ends, which lost 5 bases and 8 bases, there was a span of 9 bases. Germline CDR1 SNHLY, CDR2 FYNNEI. The CDR3 coding sequence is TGTGCCAGCAGTCGACAACGGGAAAAACTGTTTTTT. This translates into CASSRQREKLFF.

This clone has just a few counts. This chain joins TRBV30 and TRBJ1-1; the D is unclear. The germline gives CDR1 GTSNPN, CDR2 SVGIG (reference sequence). Trimming left V 4 bases short and J 2 bases short, with 14 bases between. The CDR3 length is 14 residues. DNA of the CDR3: TGTGCCTGGATTAATGGAGCCCCAAACACTGAAGCTTTCTTT. The encoded protein is CAWINGAPNTEAFF. The variable domain in full, with the rest retrieved from reference TRBV30 and TRBJ1-1, is SQTIHQWPATLVQPVGSPLSLECTVEGTSNPNLYWYRQAAGRGLQLLFYSVGIGQISSEVPQNLSASRPQDRQFILSSKKLLLSDSGFYLCAWINGAPNTEAFFGQGTRLTVV.

The rearrangement uses TRBV7-3 and TRBJ2-3, with a tentative D call TRBD1 (6 bases). The CDR3 length is 14 residues. Germline V gene lookup returns CDR1 SGHTA and CDR2 FQGTGA. V was trimmed by 4 bases and J by 1 base, leaving 9 bases between them. For the CDR3, the DNA is TGTGCCAGCAGCTCAGGGGTAGGCACAGATACGCAGTATTTT. Protein product: CASSSGVGTDTQYF.

The chain has TRBV12-3 or TRBV12-4 and TRBJ2-1; 9 nucleotides line up with TRBD1. This CDR3 contains 13 residues. V lost 6 bases, J lost 10 bases, and 7 bases stayed unmatched. CDR3: CASRPQGAGEQFF. CDR3 nucleotides: TGTGCCAGCAGGCCACAGGGGGCCGGGGAGCAGTTCTTC.

This clone has just one count. The V gene is TRBV7-6, the J gene TRBJ2-7; 9 bases fit TRBD1. Germline V gene sequence: CDR1 SGHVS, CDR2 FNYEAQ. After removal of 5 bases from V and 3 bases from J, the junction contained 5 bases not matched to a gene. There are 14 residues in the CDR3. CDR3 sequence reads: CASSPPGQGYEQYF. The CDR3 DNA reads TGTGCCAGCAGCCCACCGGGACAGGGCTACGAGCAGTACTTC.

The chain uses TRBV5-4 and TRBJ1-5; D is possibly TRBD1 (5 bases). Deletions cut 0 bases from V and 4 bases from J, with 20 bases between. The CDR3 extends over 18 amino acids. From germline, CDR1 is SGHNT and CDR2 YYREEE (reference sequence). CDR3 bases: TGTGCCAGCAGCTTGGGGTCAGGTACGGGGGTGTTGAATCAGCCCCAGCATTTT. Residues: CASSLGSGTGVLNQPQHF. The full variable domain, completed using reference TRBV5-4 and TRBJ1-5, is ETGVTQSPTHLIKTRGQQVTLRCSSQSGHNTVSWYQQALGQGPQFIFQYYREEENGRGNFPPRFSGLQFPNYSSELNVNALELDDSALYLCASSLGSGTGVLNQPQHFGDGTRLSIL.

This rearrangement joins TRBV2 to TRBJ2-5, with 8 bases lining up with TRBD2. V shed 4 bases and J 1 base; nucleotides not matched to a gene: 14. Germline V gives CDR1 SNHLY, CDR2 FYNNEI. This CDR3 is 18 amino acids long. The CDR3 nucleotides are TGTGCCAGCAGTGTTTTCTCGGGGAGCGGGGGATTCCAAGAGACCCAGTACTTC. Its translation: CASSVFSGSGGFQETQYF.

Written as DNA, the CDR3 is TGTGCCAGCAGCTTAGCCCCCGATTCAGATGCTTTCTTT. Its translation: CASSLAPDSDAFF. The genes are TRBV11-2 and TRBJ1-1; D is undetermined. V lost 1 base and J 11 bases, leaving 14 bases between the germline ends. Germline loops: CDR1 SGHAT, CDR2 FQNNGV. The CDR3 sequence is 13 residues long.